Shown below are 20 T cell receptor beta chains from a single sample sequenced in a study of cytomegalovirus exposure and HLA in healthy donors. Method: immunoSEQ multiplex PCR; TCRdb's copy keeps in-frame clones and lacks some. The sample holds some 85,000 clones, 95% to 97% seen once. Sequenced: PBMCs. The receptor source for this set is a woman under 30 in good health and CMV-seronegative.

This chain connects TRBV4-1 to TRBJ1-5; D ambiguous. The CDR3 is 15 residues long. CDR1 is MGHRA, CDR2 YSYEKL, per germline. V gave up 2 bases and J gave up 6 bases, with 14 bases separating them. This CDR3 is CASSQSPPGGQPQHF. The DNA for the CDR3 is TGCGCCAGCAGCCAAAGCCCTCCAGGTGGTCAGCCCCAGCATTTT.

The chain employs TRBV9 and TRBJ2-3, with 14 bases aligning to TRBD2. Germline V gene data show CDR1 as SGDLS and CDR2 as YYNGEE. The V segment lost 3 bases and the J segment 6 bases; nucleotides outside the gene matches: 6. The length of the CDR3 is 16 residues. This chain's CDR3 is CASSALGLAGVDTQYF. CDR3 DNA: TGTGCCAGCAGCGCCCTGGGACTAGCGGGAGTGGATACGCAGTATTTT.

The CDR3, as DNA: TGTGCCAGCGAAGTAGCGGGGTCGGATACGCAGTATTTT. This gives the protein CASEVAGSDTQYF. The gene calls are TRBV6-6 and TRBJ2-3; TRBD2 matches at 8 bases. Per germline, CDR1 MNHNY and CDR2 SVGAGI (reference sequence). The trim removed 8 bases at V and 6 bases at J, leaving 7 bases unmatched. The CDR3 covers 13 residues.

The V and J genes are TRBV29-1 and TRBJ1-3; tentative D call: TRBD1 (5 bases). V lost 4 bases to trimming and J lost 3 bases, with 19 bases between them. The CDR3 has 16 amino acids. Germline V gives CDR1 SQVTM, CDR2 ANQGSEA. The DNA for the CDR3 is TGCAGCGTTGCGTACAGGCCGGTCACGTTTGGAAACACCATATATTTT. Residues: CSVAYRPVTFGNTIYF.

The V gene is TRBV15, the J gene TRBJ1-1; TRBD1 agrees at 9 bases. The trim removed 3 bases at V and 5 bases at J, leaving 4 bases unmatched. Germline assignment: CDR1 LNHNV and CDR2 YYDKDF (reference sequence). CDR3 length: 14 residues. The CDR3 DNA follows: TGTGCCACCAGCAGCCGGGACAGGGATACTGAAGCTTTCTTT. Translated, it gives CATSSRDRDTEAFF.

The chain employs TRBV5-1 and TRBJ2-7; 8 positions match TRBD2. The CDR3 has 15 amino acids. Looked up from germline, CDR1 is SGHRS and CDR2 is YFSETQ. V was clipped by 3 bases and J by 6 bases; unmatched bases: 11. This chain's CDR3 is CASSSDTSGRGEQYF. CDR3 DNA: TGCGCCAGCAGCTCGGATACTAGCGGAAGGGGCGAGCAGTACTTC.

For the CDR3, the DNA is TGCGCCAGCAGCCCAGGGTACACAGATACGCAGTATTTT. Translating it yields CASSPGYTDTQYF. This chain connects TRBV4-1 to TRBJ2-3; D perhaps matches TRBD1 (5 bases). The CDR3 totals 13 residues. V dropped 4 bases and J dropped 2 bases, with 7 bases sitting between them. CDR1 is MGHRA and CDR2 is YSYEKL in the germline V gene.

The CDR3 bases are TGTGCCAGTACCAATGGGGGAGGGGTCATGGGCATCAAAAGTGAAGCTTTCTTT. It is translated as CASTNGGGVMGIKSEAFF. The chain links TRBV19 to TRBJ1-1, with D perhaps TRBD1 (5 bases). This CDR3 is built from 18 residues. CDR1 and CDR2 from the germline V gene are LNHDA and SQIVND (reference sequence). V was cut by 7 bases and J by 7 bases, with 31 bases left in between.

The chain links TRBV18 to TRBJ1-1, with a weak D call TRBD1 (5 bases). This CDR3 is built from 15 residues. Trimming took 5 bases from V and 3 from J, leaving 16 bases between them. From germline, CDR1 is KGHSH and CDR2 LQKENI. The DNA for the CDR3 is TGTGCCAGCTCAGAAGGCGGACACGTGTACACTGAAGCTTTCTTT. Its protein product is CASSEGGHVYTEAFF.

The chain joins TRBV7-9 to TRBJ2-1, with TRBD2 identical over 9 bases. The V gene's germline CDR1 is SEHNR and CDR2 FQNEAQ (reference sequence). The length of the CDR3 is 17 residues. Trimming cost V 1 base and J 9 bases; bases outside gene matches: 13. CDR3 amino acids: CASSLGGLAGLSGEQFF. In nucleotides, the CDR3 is TGTGCCAGCAGCTTAGGGGGTCTAGCGGGATTGAGCGGTGAGCAGTTCTTC.

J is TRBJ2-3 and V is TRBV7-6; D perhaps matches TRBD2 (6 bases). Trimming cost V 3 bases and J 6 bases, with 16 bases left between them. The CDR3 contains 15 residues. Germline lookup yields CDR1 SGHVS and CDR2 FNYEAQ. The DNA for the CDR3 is TGTGCCAGCAGCTTTCGGGAGTCCGTCTACGATACGCAGTATTTT. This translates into CASSFRESVYDTQYF.

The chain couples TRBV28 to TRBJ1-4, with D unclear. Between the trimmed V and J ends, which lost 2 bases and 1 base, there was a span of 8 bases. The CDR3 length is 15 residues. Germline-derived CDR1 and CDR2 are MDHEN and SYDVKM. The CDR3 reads CASSLAGGTNEKLFF. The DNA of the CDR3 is TGTGCCAGCAGTTTAGCGGGAGGAACTAATGAAAAACTGTTTTTT.

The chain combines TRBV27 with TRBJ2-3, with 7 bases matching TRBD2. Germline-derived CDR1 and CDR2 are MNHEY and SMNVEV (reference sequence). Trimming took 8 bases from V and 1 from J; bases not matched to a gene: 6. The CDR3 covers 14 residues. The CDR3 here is CASGAGVGTDTQYF. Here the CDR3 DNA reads TGTGCCAGCGGTGCGGGAGTGGGCACAGATACGCAGTATTTT.

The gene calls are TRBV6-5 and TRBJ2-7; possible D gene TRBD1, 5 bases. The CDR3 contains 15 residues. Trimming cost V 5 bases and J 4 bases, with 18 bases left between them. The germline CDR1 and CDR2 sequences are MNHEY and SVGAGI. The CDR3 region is CASSGRGGPSYEQYF. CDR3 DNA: TGTGCCAGCAGTGGAAGGGGTGGTCCAAGTTACGAGCAGTACTTC.

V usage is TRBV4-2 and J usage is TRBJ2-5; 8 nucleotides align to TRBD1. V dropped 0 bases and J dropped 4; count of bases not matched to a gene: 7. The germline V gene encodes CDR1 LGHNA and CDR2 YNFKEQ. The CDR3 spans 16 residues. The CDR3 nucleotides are TGTGCCAGCAGCCAAGACTGGCCAGGGGGCCGAGAGACCCAGTACTTC. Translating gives CASSQDWPGGRETQYF.

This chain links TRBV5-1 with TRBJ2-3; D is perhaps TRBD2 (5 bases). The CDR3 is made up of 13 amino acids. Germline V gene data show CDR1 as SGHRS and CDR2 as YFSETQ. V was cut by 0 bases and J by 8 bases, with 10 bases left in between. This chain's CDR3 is CASSLELASTQYF. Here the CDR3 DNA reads TGCGCCAGCAGCTTGGAGCTAGCCAGTACGCAGTATTTT.

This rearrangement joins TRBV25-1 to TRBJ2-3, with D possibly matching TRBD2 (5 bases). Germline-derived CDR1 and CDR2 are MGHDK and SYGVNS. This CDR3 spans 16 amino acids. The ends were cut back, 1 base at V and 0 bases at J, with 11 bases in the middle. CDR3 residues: CASSELERLSTDTQYF. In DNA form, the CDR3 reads TGTGCCAGCAGTGAATTGGAGCGGCTCAGCACAGATACGCAGTATTTT.

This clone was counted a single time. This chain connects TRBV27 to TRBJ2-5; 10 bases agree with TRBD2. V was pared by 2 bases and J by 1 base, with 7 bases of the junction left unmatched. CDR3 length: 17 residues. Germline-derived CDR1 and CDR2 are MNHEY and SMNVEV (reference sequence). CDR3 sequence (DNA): TGTGCCAGCAGTTTAGTTCCTAGCGGGGGCCGCCAAGAGACCCAGTACTTC. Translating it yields CASSLVPSGGRQETQYF.

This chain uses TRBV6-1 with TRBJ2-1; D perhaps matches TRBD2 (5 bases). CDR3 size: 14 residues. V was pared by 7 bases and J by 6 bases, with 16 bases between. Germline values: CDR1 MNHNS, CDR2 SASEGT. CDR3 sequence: CASTSGLPRNEQFF. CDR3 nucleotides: TGTGCCAGCACATCCGGACTTCCGCGCAATGAGCAGTTCTTC.

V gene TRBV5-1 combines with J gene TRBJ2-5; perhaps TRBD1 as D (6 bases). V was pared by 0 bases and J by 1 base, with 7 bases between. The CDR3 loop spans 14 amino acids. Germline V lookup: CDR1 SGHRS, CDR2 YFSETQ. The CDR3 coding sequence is TGCGCCAGCAGCTTGGCAGGGGCCCAAGAGACCCAGTACTTC. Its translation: CASSLAGAQETQYF.